The entry that follows covers one TCR beta chain sequence. In germline, CDR1 is MDHEN, CDR2 SYDVKM. The CDR3 sequence is 15 residues long. Deletions cut 5 bases from V and 3 bases from J, with 14 bases between. This table comes from immunoSEQ multiplex PCR, and its TCRdb copy is limited to in-frame clones, with some not included. The sample holds more than 90,000 clones; approximately 94% are singletons and the top ten take approximately 0.21%. The data derive from a study of technical replicates of blood from a few donors. The receptor comes from a human donor in good health. The chain is built from TRBV28 and TRBJ1-5, with D tentatively TRBD1 (6 bases). Input material: T cells isolated from PBMCs. CDR3 amino acids: CASSRPHRDNQPQHF. The CDR3 DNA sequence: TGTGCCAGCAGTCGACCCCACAGGGACAATCAGCCCCAGCATTTT. Looking up the rest from reference TRBV28 and TRBJ1-5 gives the full variable domain: DVKVTQSSRYLVKRTGEKVFLECVQDMDHENMFWYRQDPGLGLRLIYFSYDVKMKEKGDIPEGYSVSREKKERFSLILESASTNQTSMYLCASSRPHRDNQPQHFGDGTRLSIL.